The 29 T cell receptor beta chains given below trace back to one sample, sequenced in a study of blood T cell repertoires in COVID-19. TCRdb's copy holds only in-frame clones and misses some; the assay was immunoSEQ multiplex PCR. The sample shows approximately 300,000 clones, 86% of them seen only once. The material sequenced was peripheral blood. The receptors shown here come from a woman aged 50 to 60 with acute or convalescent COVID-19.

This chain's CDR3 is CASSYRRQGGTEAFF. In DNA form, the CDR3 reads TGCGCCAGCAGCTACCGAAGACAGGGCGGCACTGAAGCTTTCTTT. This chain connects TRBV5-1 to TRBJ1-1; 7 positions match TRBD1. The J segment lost 4 bases and the V segment lost 3 bases, leaving 9 bases of the junction unmatched. The CDR3 is 15 amino acids. Germline-derived CDR1 and CDR2 are SGHRS and YFSETQ.

This chain connects TRBV7-9 to TRBJ2-7, with TRBD1 as a possible D gene (5 bases). Germline CDR1 reads SEHNR; CDR2 reads FQNEAQ (reference sequence). This CDR3 has 16 residues. V shed 5 bases and J shed 1 base, with 18 bases lying between them. CDR3 amino acids: CASSAGPGRASYEQYF. The DNA of the CDR3 is TGTGCCAGCAGCGCCGGGCCGGGCAGGGCTTCCTACGAGCAGTACTTC.

CDR3 protein: CASSSPRGSRFYEQYF. CDR3 DNA sequence: TGTGCCAGCAGCTCCCCCCGGGGATCTCGATTCTACGAGCAGTACTTC. This sequence joins TRBV11-2 and TRBJ2-7; possible D gene TRBD2, 5 bases. The CDR3 totals 16 residues. V lost 4 bases, J lost 3 bases, and 19 bases lay in between. Germline V gene sequence: CDR1 SGHAT, CDR2 FQNNGV.

This sequence joins TRBV3-1 (or the pseudogene TRBV3-2) and TRBJ1-4; D might be TRBD1 (5 bases). There are 15 residues in the CDR3. V was shortened by 2 bases and J by 0 bases, with 7 bases between the two germline ends. Germline values: CDR1 LGHDT, CDR2 YNNKEL (reference sequence). The CDR3 reads CASSQRTTTNEKLFF. In nucleotides, the CDR3 is TGTGCCAGCAGCCAACGGACAACAACTAATGAAAAACTGTTTTTT.

This clone occurred once. The chain's CDR3 is CASSLGLAGGLDEQFF. CDR3 nucleotides: TGTGCCAGCAGCTTGGGGCTAGCGGGAGGGTTGGATGAGCAGTTCTTC. The gene calls are TRBV7-9 and TRBJ2-1; TRBD2 matches 12 bases. V lost 3 bases and J lost 8; bases outside the gene matches: 8. Germline CDR1 reads SEHNR; CDR2 reads FQNEAQ (reference sequence). This CDR3 is 16 amino acids long.

The chain joins TRBV6-6 to TRBJ2-1, with 8 positions matching TRBD1. V shed 9 bases, J shed 0 bases, and the junction held 1 base outside the gene matches. The CDR3 has 13 residues. CDR1 MNHNY and CDR2 SVGAGI come from the germline V gene (reference sequence). In DNA form, the CDR3 reads TGTGCCAGTACAGGGGGCTCCTACAATGAGCAGTTCTTC. The encoded protein is CASTGGSYNEQFF.

The chain employs TRBV28 and TRBJ2-7, with D maybe TRBD1 (5 bases). V lost 7 bases, J lost 3 bases, and 25 bases lay in between. CDR3 length: 17 amino acids. CDR1 and CDR2 from the germline V gene are MDHEN and SYDVKM. The CDR3 nucleotides read TGTGCCAGCATTAGACAGCCAAGCCGCGACTTGGACTACGAGCAGTACTTC. The encoded protein is CASIRQPSRDLDYEQYF.

The V call is TRBV27, the J call TRBJ1-2; D is perhaps TRBD1 (5 bases). The V and J ends lost 0 bases and 4 bases respectively, with 18 bases between them. Germline V gene sequence: CDR1 MNHEY, CDR2 SMNVEV (reference sequence). This CDR3 is built from 17 residues. The CDR3 DNA sequence: TGTGCCAGCAGTTTATCGACTTCGGGGGGTAAGGGCTATGGCTACACCTTC. Protein sequence: CASSLSTSGGKGYGYTF.

The rearrangement joins TRBV6-5 to TRBJ1-2; 10 bases agree with TRBD1. CDR1 is MNHEY and CDR2 is SVGAGI in the germline V gene. The CDR3 is 15 amino acids. The ends lost 0 bases at V and 7 bases at J; junction bases unmatched: 5. The CDR3 DNA sequence: TGTGCCAGCAGTTACTCTAAAAGGGACAGGGGTGGCTACACCTTC. It specifies CASSYSKRDRGGYTF.

The chain employs TRBV27 and TRBJ2-7, with TRBD1 identical over 8 bases. CDR1 is MNHEY and CDR2 is SMNVEV in the germline V gene (reference sequence). J was trimmed by 6 bases and V by 6 bases; bases with no gene match: 4. The CDR3 is 12 residues long. For the CDR3, the DNA is TGTGCCAGCAGCAGGGGGCAGGCCGAGCAGTACTTC. Encoded protein: CASSRGQAEQYF.

The rearrangement joins TRBV5-6 to TRBJ2-3; D is ambiguous. Germline V gene data show CDR1 as SGHDT and CDR2 as YYEEEE. The CDR3 consists of 14 residues. With 4 bases removed from V and 3 bases from J, the gap between germline ends came to 12 bases. CDR3 DNA: TGTGCCAGCAGCCAATGGGCCATTACAGATACGCAGTATTTT. This codes for CASSQWAITDTQYF. Filled out from reference TRBV5-6 and TRBJ2-3, the complete variable domain reads DAGVTQSPTHLIKTRGQQVTLRCSPKSGHDTVSWYQQALGQGPQFIFQYYEEEERQRGNFPDRFSGHQFPNYSSELNVNALLLGDSALYLCASSQWAITDTQYFGPGTRLTVL.

The rearrangement links TRBV11-2 to TRBJ1-1; D not resolved. This CDR3 spans 14 amino acids. Trimming stripped 0 bases from V and 7 bases from J, with 12 bases between. Germline V gene sequence: CDR1 SGHAT, CDR2 FQNNGV. CDR3 sequence (DNA): TGTGCCAGCAGCTTAGAATCCTTGACAAGTGAAGCTTTCTTT. It is translated as CASSLESLTSEAFF.

Only a few counts were recorded for this clone. The chain recombines TRBV7-9 with TRBJ1-3; 8 bases are shared with TRBD1. CDR3 length: 17 amino acids. Germline assignment: CDR1 SEHNR and CDR2 FQNEAQ (reference sequence). V lost 5 bases, J lost 2 bases, and 11 bases stayed unmatched. The CDR3 coding sequence is TGTGCCAGCAGCCGTTGGACAGGGAATTTCACTGGAAACACCATATATTTT. Its protein product is CASSRWTGNFTGNTIYF.

V gene TRBV12-5 combines with J gene TRBJ2-2; possible D gene TRBD1, 6 bases. V gave up 0 bases and J gave up 2 bases, with 7 bases separating them. Germline CDR1 and CDR2: LGHNT and FRNRAP. The CDR3 is 15 amino acids. Here the CDR3 reads CASGLVQGNTGELFF. CDR3 DNA: TGTGCTAGTGGTTTGGTACAGGGTAACACCGGGGAGCTGTTTTTT.

This clone was counted a single time. The genes are TRBV7-8 and TRBJ1-1; unclear D gene. This CDR3 has 11 amino acids. The germline V gene encodes CDR1 SGHVS and CDR2 FQNEAQ. The germline V and J ends were trimmed by 5 bases and 8 bases, with 9 bases remaining between them. CDR3 region: CASSPRLEAFF. In DNA, the CDR3 is TGTGCCAGCAGCCCACGGTTGGAAGCTTTCTTT.

The chain is built from TRBV2 and TRBJ2-1, with TRBD1 matching 8 bases. The V gene's germline CDR1 is SNHLY and CDR2 FYNNEI. The CDR3 consists of 15 residues. V shed 5 bases and J 0 bases; nucleotides not matched to a gene: 3. The CDR3 DNA sequence: TGTGCCAGCAGTAGACAGGGGTCCTCCTACAATGAGCAGTTCTTC. Translating gives CASSRQGSSYNEQFF.

The chain combines TRBV6-5 with TRBJ2-7; 7 bases map to TRBD1. The ends lost 6 bases at V and 0 bases at J; junction bases unmatched: 8. CDR1 and CDR2 (germline): MNHEY, SVGAGI. The CDR3 covers 15 residues. CDR3 loop: CASSYVGQSSYEQYF. Here the CDR3 DNA reads TGTGCCAGCAGCTACGTGGGACAGTCCTCCTACGAGCAGTACTTC.

The chain couples TRBV24-1 to TRBJ2-1; 7 bases match TRBD2. Losses at the gene ends were 0 bases for V and 7 bases for J; bases not matched to a gene: 8. This CDR3 spans 16 amino acids. Germline V gene sequence: CDR1 KGHDR, CDR2 SFDVKD. CDR3 nucleotide sequence: TGTGCCACCAGTGATTTGAGGGCTAGCGGATTGAATGAGCAGTTCTTC. This translates into CATSDLRASGLNEQFF.

V and J are TRBV28 and TRBJ2-1, with D perhaps matching TRBD2 (6 bases). Trimming shortened V by 2 bases and J by 3 bases, and 11 bases separated the two germline ends. The length of the CDR3 is 15 residues. Germline CDR1 is MDHEN and CDR2 is SYDVKM. The CDR3 spells CASSLPGDLYNEQFF. The CDR3 DNA reads as TGTGCCAGCAGTTTACCGGGAGACCTCTACAATGAGCAGTTCTTC.

The V gene is TRBV7-8, the J gene TRBJ1-2, with 8 bases fitting TRBD1. The CDR3 runs to 14 residues. CDR1 is SGHVS and CDR2 is FQNEAQ in the germline V gene. V dropped 4 bases and J dropped 8; count of bases not matched to a gene: 9. The CDR3 sequence: CASSSQGARSGYTF. For the CDR3, the DNA is TGTGCCAGCAGCTCTCAGGGGGCGCGGTCAGGCTACACCTTC.

V and J are TRBV24-1 and TRBJ2-1; a possible D gene is TRBD1 (5 bases). Germline V gene sequence: CDR1 KGHDR, CDR2 SFDVKD. The CDR3 runs to 12 residues. CDR3 region: CTNWQGRHEQFF. In DNA form, the CDR3 reads TGTACGAACTGGCAGGGCAGACATGAGCAGTTCTTC.

This clone was counted once. This sequence joins TRBV20-1 and TRBJ2-3, with D maybe TRBD2 (5 bases). CDR3 size: 11 residues. Germline-derived CDR1 and CDR2 are DFQATT and SNEGSKA (reference sequence). This CDR3 reads CTAGGTDTQYF. CDR3 sequence (DNA): TGCACGGCCGGGGGCACAGATACGCAGTATTTT.

The chain carries TRBV6-1 and TRBJ1-1; tentative D call: TRBD1 (6 bases). The CDR3 loop spans 14 amino acids. V was pared by 3 bases and J by 3 bases, with 11 bases between. Germline V gene data show CDR1 as MNHNS and CDR2 as SASEGT. This CDR3 reads CASSDQGTYTEAFF. Here the CDR3 DNA reads TGTGCCAGCAGTGACCAGGGGACGTACACTGAAGCTTTCTTT.

The rearrangement uses TRBV29-1 and TRBJ1-5; perhaps TRBD1 as D (5 bases). The CDR3 spans 13 residues. The V end lost 4 bases, the J end lost 6 bases, and 13 bases lay between the germline ends. CDR1 SQVTM and CDR2 ANQGSEA come from the germline V gene. The CDR3 region is CSVVVGVGQPQHF. CDR3 nucleotide sequence: TGCAGCGTTGTGGTAGGGGTCGGTCAGCCCCAGCATTTT. Looking up the rest from reference TRBV29-1 and TRBJ1-5 gives the full variable domain: SAVISQKPSRDICQRGTSLTIQCQVDSQVTMMFWYRQQPGQSLTLIATANQGSEATYESGFVIDKFPISRPNLTFSTLTVSNMSPEDSSIYLCSVVVGVGQPQHFGDGTRLSIL.

J is TRBJ1-5 and V is TRBV5-1, with D unresolved. The CDR3 is made up of 15 amino acids. The germline gives CDR1 SGHRS, CDR2 YFSETQ. The germline V and J ends were trimmed by 3 bases and 4 bases, with 14 bases remaining between them. CDR3 region: CASSWGAGINQPQHF. Here the CDR3 DNA reads TGCGCCAGCAGCTGGGGAGCGGGGATTAATCAGCCCCAGCATTTT.

The sample holds one count of this clone. The chain combines TRBV7-6 with TRBJ2-2; D gene ambiguous. Germline V gene data show CDR1 as SGHVS and CDR2 as FNYEAQ. V was cut by 4 bases and J by 3 bases, with 15 bases left in between. The CDR3 covers 16 residues. CDR3: CASSSQAVGYTGELFF. In DNA form, the CDR3 reads TGTGCCAGCAGCTCCCAGGCCGTAGGATACACCGGGGAGCTGTTTTTT.

The J gene is TRBJ2-7, the V gene TRBV27, with TRBD2 matching 10 bases. The CDR3 runs to 13 residues. CDR1 and CDR2 (germline): MNHEY, SMNVEV (reference sequence). The J segment lost 3 bases and the V segment lost 5 bases, leaving 1 base of the junction unmatched. The DNA for the CDR3 is TGTGCCAGCAGTAGACTAGCGGGCTACGAGCAGTACTTC. Amino acid sequence: CASSRLAGYEQYF.

The V and J genes are TRBV5-4 and TRBJ2-2, with D uncertain. The CDR3 is made up of 13 amino acids. Germline V gene lookup returns CDR1 SGHNT and CDR2 YYREEE (reference sequence). Trimming cost V 6 bases and J 5 bases, with 11 bases left between them. CDR3 nucleotide sequence: TGTGCCAGCAAACGAGAGTGGACCGGGGAGCTGTTTTTT. Translation gives CASKREWTGELFF.

The CDR3, as DNA: TGTGCCAGCAGCTTGGCGGGAGCCCACACAGATACGCAGTATTTT. Translation: CASSLAGAHTDTQYF. The genes are TRBV5-4 and TRBJ2-3, with D possibly matching TRBD2 (6 bases). The CDR3 totals 15 residues. From germline, CDR1 is SGHNT and CDR2 YYREEE (reference sequence). V lost 0 bases and J 2 bases, leaving 10 bases between the germline ends.